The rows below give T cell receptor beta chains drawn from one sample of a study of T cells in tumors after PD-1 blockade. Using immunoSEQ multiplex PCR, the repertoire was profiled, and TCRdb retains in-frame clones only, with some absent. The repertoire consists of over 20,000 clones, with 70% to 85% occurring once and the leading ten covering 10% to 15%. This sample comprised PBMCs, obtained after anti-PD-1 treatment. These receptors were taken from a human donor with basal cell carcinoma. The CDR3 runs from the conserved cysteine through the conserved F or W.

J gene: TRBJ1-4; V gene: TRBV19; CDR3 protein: CASSIAGTATNEKLFF
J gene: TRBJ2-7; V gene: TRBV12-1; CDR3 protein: CASSVRHSDYEQYF
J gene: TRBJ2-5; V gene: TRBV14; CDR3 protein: CASSPLAGTEETQYF
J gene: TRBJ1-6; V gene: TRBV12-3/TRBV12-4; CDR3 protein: CASSLGTSPLHF
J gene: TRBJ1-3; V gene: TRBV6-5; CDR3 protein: CASSLRDSSGNTIYF
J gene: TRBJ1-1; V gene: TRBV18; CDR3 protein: CASSPQATVNTEAFF
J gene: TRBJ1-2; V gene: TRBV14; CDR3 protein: CASSQLDRGYGYTF
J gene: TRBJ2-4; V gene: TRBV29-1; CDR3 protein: CSVGQGGNIQYF
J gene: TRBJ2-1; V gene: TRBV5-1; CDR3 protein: CASSDLTGNEQFF
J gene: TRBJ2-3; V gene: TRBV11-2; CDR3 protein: CASSSVRASGGSTDTQYF
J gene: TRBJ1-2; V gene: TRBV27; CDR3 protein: CASSSRERKGNPLYGYTF
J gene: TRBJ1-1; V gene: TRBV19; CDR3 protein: CASSNRQGAMNTEAFF
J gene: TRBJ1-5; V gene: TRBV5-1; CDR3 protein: CASSLGAGSQPQHF
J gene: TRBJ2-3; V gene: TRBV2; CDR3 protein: CASSAGLAGRTDTQYF
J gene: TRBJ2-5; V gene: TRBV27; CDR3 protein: CASSPSRVATGETQYF
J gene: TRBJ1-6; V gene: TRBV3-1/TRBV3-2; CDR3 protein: CASSPDRLESPLHF
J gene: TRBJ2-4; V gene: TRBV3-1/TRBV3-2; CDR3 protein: CASSQGFSVAKNIQYF
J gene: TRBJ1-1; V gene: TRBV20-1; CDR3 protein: CSARQGAKAFF
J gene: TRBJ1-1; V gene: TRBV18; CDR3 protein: CASGAGVNTEAFF
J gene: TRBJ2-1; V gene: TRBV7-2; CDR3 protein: CASRPGVAGGREQFF
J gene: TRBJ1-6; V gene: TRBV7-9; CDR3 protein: CASSTRPGQANSPLHF
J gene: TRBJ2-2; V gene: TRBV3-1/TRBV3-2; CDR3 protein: CASSQERYTGELFF
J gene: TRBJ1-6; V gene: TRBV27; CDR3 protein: CASSVGNRANSPLHF
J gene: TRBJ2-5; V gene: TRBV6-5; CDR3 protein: CASSYEGETQYF
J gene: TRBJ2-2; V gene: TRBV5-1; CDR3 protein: CASRSIRGGGMSGELFF
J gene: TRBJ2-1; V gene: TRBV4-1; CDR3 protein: CASSPGDGGKDEQFF
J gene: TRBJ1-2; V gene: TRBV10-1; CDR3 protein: CASKAGGDGYTF
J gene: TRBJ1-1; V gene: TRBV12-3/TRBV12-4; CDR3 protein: CASSSNRVTEAFF
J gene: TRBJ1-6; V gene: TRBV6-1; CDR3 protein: CASSEHRGSALHF
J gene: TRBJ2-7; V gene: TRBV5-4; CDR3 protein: CASSARGTGGFYEQYF
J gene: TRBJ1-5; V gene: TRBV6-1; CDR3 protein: CASSEAGVQPQHF
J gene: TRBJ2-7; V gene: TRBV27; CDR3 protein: CASRTSNEQYF
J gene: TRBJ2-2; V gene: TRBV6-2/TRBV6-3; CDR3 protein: CASRPSGGNTGKLFF
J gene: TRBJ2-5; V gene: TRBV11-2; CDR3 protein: CASSLGWKAGHVPGTQYF
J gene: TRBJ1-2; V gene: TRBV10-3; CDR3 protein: CAISEGGYYGYTF
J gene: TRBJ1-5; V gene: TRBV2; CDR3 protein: CASRGTPENQPQHF
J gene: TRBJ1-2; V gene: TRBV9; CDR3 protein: CASTPGQGEVYGYTF
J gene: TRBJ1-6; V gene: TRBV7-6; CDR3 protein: CASSSLLTTEYSPLHF
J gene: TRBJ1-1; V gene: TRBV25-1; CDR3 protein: CASSNERNTEAFF
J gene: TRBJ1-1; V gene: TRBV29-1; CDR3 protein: CSVEGQGRRTEAFF